These 28 T cell receptor beta chains share one sample of origin, sequenced in a study of cytomegalovirus exposure and HLA in healthy donors. Sequencing was performed with immunoSEQ multiplex PCR; in TCRdb, only in-frame clones are kept and a portion is missing. The repertoire holds 95,000 to 150,000 clones, more than 70% seen once, with approximately 2% in the top ten. The material sequenced was PBMCs. The receptors come from a woman in her twenties or thirties in good health and CMV-seronegative.

The chain recombines TRBV14 with TRBJ1-1; no firm D call. This CDR3 spans 12 amino acids. V shed 4 bases and J shed 2 bases, with 5 bases lying between them. The germline V gene has CDR1 SGHDN and CDR2 FVKESK. The CDR3 spells CASSLPNTEAFF. The CDR3, as DNA: TGTGCCAGCAGCCTCCCAAACACTGAAGCTTTCTTT. Full variable domain (outside the CDR3, taken from reference TRBV14 and TRBJ1-1): EAGVTQFPSHSVIEKGQTVTLRCDPISGHDNLYWYRRVMGKEIKFLLHFVKESKQDESGMPNNRFLAERTGGTYSTLKVQPAELEDSGVYFCASSLPNTEAFFGQGTRLTVV.

This clone appeared a single time. The chain links TRBV7-2 to TRBJ1-4; no firm D call. Deletions cut 3 bases from V and 5 bases from J, with 7 bases between. The CDR3 extends over 13 amino acids. Looked up from germline, CDR1 is SGHTA and CDR2 is FQGNSA. The CDR3 is CASSLRRNEKLFF. The CDR3 region has the DNA TGTGCCAGCAGCTTGCGTCGAAATGAAAAACTGTTTTTT.

The CDR3 DNA sequence: TGTGCCAGCAGCTTACCTGACAGGGGGCGGACCGGGGAGCTGTTTTTT. Encoded protein: CASSLPDRGRTGELFF. The chain employs TRBV11-3 and TRBJ2-2; TRBD1 aligns across 10 bases. The CDR3 spans 16 residues. Germline V lookup: CDR1 SGHNT, CDR2 YENEEA. The trim removed 2 bases at V and 5 bases at J, leaving 5 bases unmatched.

V and J are TRBV5-1 and TRBJ2-5; the match to TRBD2 covers 11 bases. Germline V CDR1 and CDR2: SGHRS, YFSETQ. The junction had 5 bases not matched to a gene; V was cut back by 3 bases and J by 1 base. The CDR3 runs 16 residues. CDR3 DNA: TGCGCCAGCAGCTCGGGGGGGACTAGCGGCCAAGAGACCCAGTACTTC. Its translation: CASSSGGTSGQETQYF.

The chain carries TRBV2 and TRBJ2-4; the D gene is possibly TRBD2 (6 bases). This CDR3 spans 17 amino acids. Germline values: CDR1 SNHLY, CDR2 FYNNEI. Trimming stripped 3 bases from V and 8 bases from J, with 23 bases between. CDR3 DNA sequence: TGTGCCAGCAGTGATATGCGGGGTGGGGGAGTGGAGGACATTCAGTACTTC. It translates to CASSDMRGGGVEDIQYF.

The V call is TRBV15, the J call TRBJ2-6; weak D call: TRBD1 (6 bases). V dropped 3 bases and J dropped 1 base, with 10 bases sitting between them. CDR3 length: 16 residues. CDR1 is LNHNV and CDR2 is YYDKDF in the germline V gene (reference sequence). For the CDR3, the DNA is TGTGCCACCAGCAGGCCAGGGGAATCTGGGGCCAACGTCCTGACTTTC. As protein: CATSRPGESGANVLTF.

The chain is built from TRBV21-1 and TRBJ2-7; the table assigns TRBD1, which was not confirmed against the DNA. TRBV21-1 is labeled a pseudogene. The CDR3 runs 16 residues. CDR3 bases: TGTGCCAGCAGCAAAGCCCCGGTCAACCTTGGGCACGAGCAGTACTTC. Residues: CASSKAPVNLGHEQYF.

This chain joins TRBV13 and TRBJ1-2, with TRBD1 identical over 8 bases. Germline V gene sequence: CDR1 PRHDT, CDR2 FYEKMQ (reference sequence). The V gene end was trimmed by 5 bases and the J gene end by 2 bases; junction bases not matched to a gene: 4. There are 14 residues in the CDR3. The CDR3 here is CASSPRQGNYGYTF. In DNA form, the CDR3 reads TGTGCCAGCAGCCCCCGACAGGGGAACTATGGCTACACCTTC.

This clone was seen a handful of times. The chain recombines TRBV19 with TRBJ1-6, with TRBD1 as a possible D gene (5 bases). V was trimmed by 1 base and J by 6 bases, leaving 7 bases between them. Looked up from germline, CDR1 is LNHDA and CDR2 is SQIVND (reference sequence). CDR3 length equals 14 residues. This CDR3 is CASSIGRGNSPLHF. CDR3 coding DNA: TGTGCCAGTAGTATAGGAAGGGGTAATTCACCCCTCCACTTT.

This clone was detected only once. This chain joins TRBV27 and TRBJ2-4; D is perhaps TRBD1 (5 bases). V was pared by 3 bases and J by 2 bases, with 11 bases between. CDR1 and CDR2 (germline): MNHEY, SMNVEV (reference sequence). The CDR3 covers 15 residues. The CDR3 region is CASSFIQGTKNIQYF. The CDR3 DNA follows: TGTGCCAGCAGTTTCATTCAGGGAACCAAAAACATTCAGTACTTC.

The J gene is TRBJ2-5, the V gene TRBV14, with 12 bases lining up with TRBD1. The CDR3 runs to 16 residues. Per germline, CDR1 SGHDN and CDR2 FVKESK. With 4 bases clipped from V and 5 bases from J, the junction kept 8 bases outside the gene matches. This CDR3 is CASSPPGQGAVETQYF. DNA for the CDR3: TGTGCCAGCAGCCCACCGGGACAGGGGGCCGTGGAGACCCAGTACTTC.

CDR3 in DNA: TGTGCCAGCAGCAAACCGGGACAGGGATTAGAAAAACTGTTTTTT. This encodes CASSKPGQGLEKLFF. The rearrangement uses TRBV5-4 and TRBJ1-4; TRBD1 matches 9 bases. CDR1 and CDR2 (germline): SGHNT, YYREEE (reference sequence). Germline trimming cut 4 bases from V and 8 bases from J; bases unmatched to any gene: 9. The CDR3 totals 15 residues.

The V gene is TRBV12-5, the J gene TRBJ2-7; 10 bases map to TRBD1. This CDR3 has 14 residues. From germline, CDR1 is LGHNT and CDR2 FRNRAP. After removal of 6 bases from V and 6 bases from J, the junction contained 8 bases not matched to a gene. The CDR3: CASGKSGTGVEQYF. CDR3 DNA sequence: TGTGCTAGTGGCAAATCCGGGACAGGGGTCGAGCAGTACTTC.

Here the CDR3 reads CASSIGQGTYGYTF. The CDR3 region has the DNA TGTGCCAGTAGTATCGGACAGGGGACTTATGGCTACACCTTC. V and J are TRBV19 and TRBJ1-2; 9 nucleotides line up with TRBD1. Germline V gene sequence: CDR1 LNHDA, CDR2 SQIVND (reference sequence). Trimming took 3 bases from V and 5 from J; bases not matched to a gene: 4. This CDR3 has 14 amino acids.

J is TRBJ2-3 and V is TRBV7-8, with D maybe TRBD2 (5 bases). CDR1 and CDR2 (germline): SGHVS, FQNEAQ. The CDR3 has 16 amino acids. V gave up 5 bases and J gave up 2 bases, with 17 bases separating them. The CDR3 region has the DNA TGTGCCAGCAGCGCACAGAGTGCGGGCCTCACAGATACGCAGTATTTT. It codes for CASSAQSAGLTDTQYF. Looking up the rest from reference TRBV7-8 and TRBJ2-3 gives the full variable domain: GAGVSQSPRYKVAKRGQDVALRCDPISGHVSLFWYQQALGQGPEFLTYFQNEAQLDKSGLPSDRFFAERPEGSVSTLKIQRTQQEDSAVYLCASSAQSAGLTDTQYFGPGTRLTVL.

This chain connects TRBV6-5 to TRBJ1-2; TRBD1 might be the D (5 bases). Trimming took off 6 bases at V and 6 bases at J, with 14 bases between the two ends. There are 13 residues in the CDR3. In germline, CDR1 is MNHEY, CDR2 SVGAGI. Here the CDR3 DNA reads TGTGCCAGCAGGACTTTCGGGGGGGATGGCTACACCTTC. Translating gives CASRTFGGDGYTF.

This CDR3 is CASSVSGNYGYTF. The CDR3 nucleotides are TGTGCCAGCAGCGTAAGCGGTAACTATGGCTACACCTTC. The chain uses TRBV9 and TRBJ1-2; D is unclear. The length of the CDR3 is 13 residues. Germline V lookup: CDR1 SGDLS, CDR2 YYNGEE. V gave up 1 base and J gave up 1 base, with 5 bases separating them.

V gene TRBV2 combines with J gene TRBJ1-5; TRBD1 matches 7 bases. The CDR3 has 15 amino acids. Germline loops: CDR1 SNHLY, CDR2 FYNNEI. V lost 6 bases to trimming and J lost 7 bases; unmatched junction nucleotides: 12. The CDR3 coding sequence is TGTGCCAGCAGCGCTGTCACAGGGGCCGACCAGCCCCAGCATTTT. Translation gives CASSAVTGADQPQHF.

The genes are TRBV4-1 and TRBJ2-3; 11 nucleotides match TRBD2. V shed 0 bases, J shed 1 base, and the junction held 3 bases outside the gene matches. Germline V lookup: CDR1 MGHRA, CDR2 YSYEKL. The CDR3 spans 17 residues. CDR3 DNA sequence: TGCGCCAGCAGCCAAGAAACACTAGCGGGGGGCACAGATACGCAGTATTTT. This gives the protein CASSQETLAGGTDTQYF.

The chain couples TRBV5-4 to TRBJ2-3; weak D call: TRBD2 (5 bases). The ends were cut back, 0 bases at V and 1 base at J, with 12 bases in the middle. The germline V gene encodes CDR1 SGHNT and CDR2 YYREEE (reference sequence). The CDR3 spans 16 residues. The CDR3 protein is CASSLAGWLRTDTQYF. CDR3 DNA sequence: TGTGCCAGCAGCTTGGCGGGGTGGCTTCGCACAGATACGCAGTATTTT.

The rearrangement links TRBV9 to TRBJ1-1; 8 bases are a match to TRBD1. The CDR3 is 17 residues long. Germline CDR1 and CDR2: SGDLS and YYNGEE. Trimming at V came to 0 bases and at J to 0 bases, leaving 7 bases not matched to a gene. The CDR3 coding sequence is TGTGCCAGCAGCGTAGGGCAGGGGGCAGGGGTGAACACTGAAGCTTTCTTT. It translates to CASSVGQGAGVNTEAFF.

With respect to this clone: The junction departs from the called germline gene at one end, perhaps through a read error. The chain recombines TRBV6-5 with TRBJ1-2; D gene uncertain. Germline V gene lookup returns CDR1 MNHEY and CDR2 SVGAGI. The CDR3 contains 11 residues. The CDR3 loop reads CASHGNLTTIF. The CDR3 DNA sequence: TGTGCCAGTCATGGCAACCTTACTACCATCTTC.

This clone was detected only once. The rearrangement joins TRBV29-1 to TRBJ2-3; TRBD1 is a possible D gene (6 bases). Trimming pared 4 bases from V and 4 bases from J, leaving 15 bases between. CDR1 is SQVTM and CDR2 is ANQGSEA in the germline V gene. The CDR3 is 14 residues long. Written as DNA, the CDR3 is TGCAGCGTTGGGGTCAGGGGACGGGCAGATACGCAGTATTTT. Translated: CSVGVRGRADTQYF.

V and J are TRBV7-2 and TRBJ2-3; D may be TRBD1 (5 bases). The DNA end is a closer match to TRBJ1-5, so the J assignment may be wrong. Germline loops: CDR1 SGHTA, CDR2 FQGNSA. The CDR3 extends over 14 amino acids. CDR3 in amino acids: CASSGGGSTDTQHF. CDR3 nucleotide sequence: TGTGCCAGCAGCGGCGGGGGAAGCACAGATACGCAGCATTTT.

This rearrangement joins TRBV6-6 to TRBJ1-2; 12 nucleotides align to TRBD1. CDR3 length: 15 residues. V lost 5 bases to trimming and J lost 4 bases; unmatched junction nucleotides: 5. Looked up from germline, CDR1 is MNHNY and CDR2 is SVGAGI (reference sequence). CDR3 residues: CASSHGTGGAYGYTF. CDR3 nucleotide sequence: TGTGCCAGCAGTCACGGGACAGGGGGCGCCTATGGCTACACCTTC.

The rearrangement joins TRBV7-8 to TRBJ1-1; possibly TRBD1 for D (5 bases). The length of the CDR3 is 16 residues. V lost 2 bases and J lost 0, with 13 bases in between. Germline loops: CDR1 SGHVS, CDR2 FQNEAQ. CDR3 sequence reads: CASSLNTGAMNTEAFF. The DNA for the CDR3 is TGTGCCAGCAGCTTAAATACAGGTGCCATGAACACTGAAGCTTTCTTT. Looking up the rest from reference TRBV7-8 and TRBJ1-1 gives the full variable domain: GAGVSQSPRYKVAKRGQDVALRCDPISGHVSLFWYQQALGQGPEFLTYFQNEAQLDKSGLPSDRFFAERPEGSVSTLKIQRTQQEDSAVYLCASSLNTGAMNTEAFFGQGTRLTVV.

This chain links TRBV5-1 with TRBJ2-7; perhaps TRBD1 as D (6 bases). The CDR3 sequence is 15 residues long. Per the germline V gene, CDR1 is SGHRS and CDR2 is YFSETQ. V lost 0 bases to trimming and J lost 0 bases, with 10 bases between them. CDR3 loop: CASSLEWGPSYEQYF. The DNA of the CDR3 is TGCGCCAGCAGCTTGGAGTGGGGGCCCTCCTACGAGCAGTACTTC.

Only one count was recorded for this clone. The chain uses TRBV15 and TRBJ2-2; perhaps TRBD1 as D (5 bases). This CDR3 spans 14 amino acids. CDR1 and CDR2 from the germline V gene are LNHNV and YYDKDF (reference sequence). Trimming shortened V by 5 bases and J by 4 bases, and 11 bases separated the two germline ends. CDR3 DNA: TGTGCCACCAGCCCCCGACAGCTCACCGGGGAGCTGTTTTTT. Translating gives CATSPRQLTGELFF.